The 17 T cell receptor beta chains given below trace back to one sample, sequenced in a study of Graves' ophthalmopathy and Graves' hyperthyroidism. Amplified TCR beta CDR3 regions were obtained using RNA transcripts as template. After a first-round RT-PCR with HTBI primers, a second-round multiplex PCR was run. Via MiXCR, TCRdb re-called the multiplex PCR reads, giving one row per CDR3 protein. The data contain around 1.1 million distinct CDR3 sequences, 36% of them seen just once; the ten biggest clones take up approximately 10%. Sample: peripheral blood or thyroid tissue (not recorded which). The receptors shown here come from an adult man with Graves' hyperthyroidism.

CDR3 nucleotide sequence: TGTGCCAGCAGCCTCCATGATACCGGGACCTCCTCTAACTATGGCTACACCTTC. Protein: CASSLHDTGTSSNYGYTF. This chain uses TRBV9 with TRBJ1-2, with D possibly being TRBD1 (5 bases). Germline-derived CDR1 and CDR2 are SGDLS and YYNGEE. Trimming removed 4 bases from V and 0 bases from J, with 22 bases in between. This CDR3 region has 18 residues.

The chain carries TRBV6-5 and TRBJ1-4, with a possible D match to TRBD1 (5 bases). The CDR3 totals 15 residues. V lost 2 bases and J lost 2, with 9 bases in between. The germline V gene has CDR1 MNHEY and CDR2 SVGAGI. The CDR3 region is CASSYGARTNEKLFF. The CDR3 DNA sequence: TGTGCCAGCAGTTACGGGGCTCGGACTAATGAAAAACTGTTTTTT.

This clonotype occurred many times. The chain couples TRBV7-2 to TRBJ2-7; possibly TRBD2 for D (6 bases). Deletions cut 0 bases from V and 3 bases from J, with 12 bases between. Germline CDR1 reads SGHTA; CDR2 reads FQGNSA. The length of the CDR3 is 15 residues. In DNA, the CDR3 is TGTGCCAGCAGCTTAGCGAACGGAGGGATCTACGAGCAGTACTTC. Translated: CASSLANGGIYEQYF.

This clonotype was observed a single time. The chain recombines TRBV29-1 with TRBJ1-2; tentative D call: TRBD1 (5 bases). The V gene's germline CDR1 is SQVTM and CDR2 ANQGSEA. This CDR3 contains 13 residues. V was clipped by 6 bases and J by 3 bases, with 14 bases between them. The CDR3 bases are TGCAGCGTCCTTGACGGGACTGACTATGGCTACACCTTC. Residues: CSVLDGTDYGYTF.

The chain links TRBV20-1 to TRBJ2-5; weak D call: TRBD1 (6 bases). Germline V CDR1 and CDR2: DFQATT, SNEGSKA (reference sequence). The CDR3 has 15 amino acids. The germline V and J ends were trimmed by 3 bases and 0 bases, with 14 bases remaining between them. The CDR3 DNA sequence: TGCAGTGCTAGCCGCCGGGACACGTACCAAGAGACCCAGTACTTC. It translates to CSASRRDTYQETQYF.

The chain carries TRBV9 and TRBJ1-2; no reliable D call. V lost 3 bases, J lost 3 bases, and 9 bases lay in between. The germline gives CDR1 SGDLS, CDR2 YYNGEE. The length of the CDR3 is 13 residues. The CDR3 DNA reads TGTGCCAGCAGCGCGACGCTTTACTATGGCTACACCTTC. This gives the protein CASSATLYYGYTF.

The chain carries TRBV20-1 and TRBJ2-5, with 10 positions matching TRBD2. V lost 1 base and J lost 1; bases outside the gene matches: 3. Germline V lookup: CDR1 DFQATT, CDR2 SNEGSKA (reference sequence). The CDR3 loop spans 15 amino acids. CDR3 sequence: CSARGSGGVQETQYF. CDR3 sequence (DNA): TGCAGTGCTAGAGGAAGCGGGGGGGTCCAAGAGACCCAGTACTTC.

The rearrangement uses TRBV6-2 or TRBV6-3 and TRBJ1-1; D might be TRBD1 (6 bases). In germline, CDR1 is MNHEY, CDR2 SVGEGT. The V end was cut by 4 bases, the J end by 2 bases, with 11 bases between. The CDR3 totals 14 residues. CDR3 region: CASSLGTFNTEAFF. In DNA form, the CDR3 reads TGTGCCAGCAGTTTAGGGACATTCAACACTGAAGCTTTCTTT.

This clonotype showed up just a few times. A read error may produce the germline difference seen at one junction end. V is TRBV12-3 or TRBV12-4 and J is TRBJ2-7, with a weak D call TRBD2 (6 bases). This CDR3 has 15 residues. The CDR3 bases are TGTGCCAGCAGCTTAGGAGGGTTGGGCTCCTACGAGCAGTACTTC. Translation gives CASSLGGLGSYEQYF.

The chain is built from TRBV25-1 and TRBJ2-7, with 11 bases fitting TRBD1. This CDR3 has 15 residues. V gave up 4 bases and J gave up 3 bases; unmatched junction bases: 5. CDR1 and CDR2 (germline): MGHDK, SYGVNS. The CDR3: CASSGEGTGGYEQYF. CDR3 bases: TGTGCCAGCAGTGGAGAGGGGACAGGGGGCTACGAGCAGTACTTC.

A note on this clonotype: A junction end diverges from the germline sequence, so it may reflect a read error. This chain uses TRBV10-3 with TRBJ1-5; no reliable D call. In germline, CDR1 is ENHRY, CDR2 SYGVKD. CDR3 length: 13 residues. The CDR3 nucleotides are TGTGCCAGCAGTCCTGGGTATAATCAGCCCCGGCATTTT. Translation gives CASSPGYNQPRHF.

This clonotype was picked up many times. V gene TRBV19 combines with J gene TRBJ1-5, with D tentatively TRBD1 (5 bases). Trimming shortened V by 10 bases and J by 3 bases, and 19 bases separated the two germline ends. This CDR3 has 15 residues. Per the germline V gene, CDR1 is LNHDA and CDR2 is SQIVND (reference sequence). CDR3 protein: CATRGTSRTNQPQHF. Here the CDR3 DNA reads TGTGCCACGAGGGGTACAAGCCGAACCAATCAGCCCCAGCATTTT.

This clonotype was seen a single time. The chain joins TRBV7-9 to TRBJ1-2; 8 bases fit TRBD1. CDR1 and CDR2 from the germline V gene are SEHNR and FQNEAQ (reference sequence). Unmatched junction bases numbered 12, after V lost 1 base and J lost 14 bases. The CDR3 has 14 residues. CDR3 sequence: CASSLVGDRGRPTF. DNA of the CDR3: TGTGCCAGCAGCTTAGTGGGTGACAGGGGCCGACCAACCTTC.

The V call is TRBV25-1, the J call TRBJ1-2, with D tentatively TRBD1 (5 bases). The V end lost 8 bases, the J end lost 7 bases, and 17 bases lay between the germline ends. The CDR3 loop spans 13 amino acids. The germline V gene encodes CDR1 MGHDK and CDR2 SYGVNS. CDR3 sequence reads: CASVEAPRGGYTF. The DNA of the CDR3 is TGTGCCAGCGTTGAGGCCCCGAGGGGTGGCTACACCTTC.

This clonotype was observed a few times. This chain links TRBV19 with TRBJ1-2; D call uncertain. Trimming stripped 5 bases from V and 4 bases from J, with 11 bases between. In germline, CDR1 is LNHDA, CDR2 SQIVND (reference sequence). The CDR3 has 13 residues. CDR3 loop: CASSPRAAYGYTF. The CDR3 DNA reads as TGTGCCAGTAGTCCACGGGCAGCCTATGGCTACACCTTC.

This clonotype was detected ten times or more. The chain uses TRBV19 and TRBJ1-2; D perhaps matches TRBD1 (6 bases). Per germline, CDR1 LNHDA and CDR2 SQIVND (reference sequence). CDR3 size: 10 residues. V lost 8 bases to trimming and J lost 9 bases, with 10 bases between them. This chain's CDR3 is CASRGDSYTF. The CDR3 DNA reads TGTGCCAGTCGGGGGGACAGCTACACCTTC.

This chain uses TRBV20-1 with TRBJ1-5; tentatively, D is TRBD1 (6 bases). The germline gives CDR1 DFQATT, CDR2 SNEGSKA (reference sequence). V lost 0 bases and J 5 bases, leaving 11 bases between the germline ends. The length of the CDR3 is 14 residues. CDR3 residues: CSARDRGGYQPQHF. The CDR3 DNA follows: TGCAGTGCTAGAGACAGGGGTGGGTATCAGCCCCAGCATTTT.